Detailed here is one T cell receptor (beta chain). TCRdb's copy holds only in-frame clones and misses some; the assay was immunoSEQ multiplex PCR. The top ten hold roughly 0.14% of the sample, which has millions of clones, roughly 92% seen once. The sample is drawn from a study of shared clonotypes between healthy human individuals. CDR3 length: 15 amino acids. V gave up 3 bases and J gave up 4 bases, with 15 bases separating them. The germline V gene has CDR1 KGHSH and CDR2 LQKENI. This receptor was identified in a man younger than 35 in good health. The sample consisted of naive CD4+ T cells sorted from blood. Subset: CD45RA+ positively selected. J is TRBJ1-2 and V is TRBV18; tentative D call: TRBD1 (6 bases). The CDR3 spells CASSPGTNWGYGYTF. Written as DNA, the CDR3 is TGTGCCAGCTCACCCGGGACAAATTGGGGCTATGGCTACACCTTC.